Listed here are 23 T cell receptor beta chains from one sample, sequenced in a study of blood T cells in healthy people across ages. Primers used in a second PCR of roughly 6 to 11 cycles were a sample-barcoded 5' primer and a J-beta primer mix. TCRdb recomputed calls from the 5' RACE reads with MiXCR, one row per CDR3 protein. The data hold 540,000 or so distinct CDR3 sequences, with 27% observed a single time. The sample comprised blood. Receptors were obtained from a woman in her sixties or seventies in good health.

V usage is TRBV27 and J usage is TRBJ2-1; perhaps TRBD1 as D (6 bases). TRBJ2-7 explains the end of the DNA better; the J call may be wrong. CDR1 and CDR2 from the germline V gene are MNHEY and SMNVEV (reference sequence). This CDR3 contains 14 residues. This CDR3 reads CASSRLGTSYEQYF. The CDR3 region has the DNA TGTGCCAGCAGTCGCCTAGGGACAAGCTACGAGCAGTACTTC.

CDR3 region: CASSLDRGWFYEQYF. The CDR3 nucleotides are TGTGCCAGCAGCCTGGACAGGGGTTGGTTCTACGAGCAGTACTTC. The chain is built from TRBV6-5 and TRBJ2-7; 9 bases align to TRBD1. V dropped 6 bases and J dropped 3; count of bases not matched to a gene: 9. Germline V gene sequence: CDR1 MNHEY, CDR2 SVGAGI. The CDR3 covers 15 residues.

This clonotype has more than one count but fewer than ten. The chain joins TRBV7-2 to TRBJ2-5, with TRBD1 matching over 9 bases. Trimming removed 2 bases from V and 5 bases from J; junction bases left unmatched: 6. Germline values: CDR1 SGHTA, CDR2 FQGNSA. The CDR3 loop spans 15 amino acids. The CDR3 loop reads CASSLIGTGIETQYF. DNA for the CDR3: TGTGCCAGCAGCTTAATCGGGACAGGGATCGAGACCCAGTACTTC.

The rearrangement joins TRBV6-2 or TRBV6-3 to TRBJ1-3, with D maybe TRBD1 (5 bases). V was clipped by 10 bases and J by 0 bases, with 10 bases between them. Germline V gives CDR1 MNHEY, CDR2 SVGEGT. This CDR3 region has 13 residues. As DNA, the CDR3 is TGTGCCACCCGACAGAGCTCTGGAAACACCATATATTTT. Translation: CATRQSSGNTIYF.

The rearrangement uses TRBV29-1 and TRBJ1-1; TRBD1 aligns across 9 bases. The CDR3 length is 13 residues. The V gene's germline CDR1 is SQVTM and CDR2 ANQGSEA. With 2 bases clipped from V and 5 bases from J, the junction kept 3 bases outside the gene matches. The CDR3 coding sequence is TGCAGCGTTGAACTGGGACAGGGAACTGAAGCTTTCTTT. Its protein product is CSVELGQGTEAFF.

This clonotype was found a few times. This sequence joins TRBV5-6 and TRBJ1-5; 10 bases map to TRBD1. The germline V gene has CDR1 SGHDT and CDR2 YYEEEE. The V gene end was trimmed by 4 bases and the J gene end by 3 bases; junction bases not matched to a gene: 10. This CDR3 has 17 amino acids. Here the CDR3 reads CASSTRTGGLLNQPQHF. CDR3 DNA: TGTGCCAGCAGCACCCGGACAGGGGGTCTCCTCAATCAGCCCCAGCATTTT.

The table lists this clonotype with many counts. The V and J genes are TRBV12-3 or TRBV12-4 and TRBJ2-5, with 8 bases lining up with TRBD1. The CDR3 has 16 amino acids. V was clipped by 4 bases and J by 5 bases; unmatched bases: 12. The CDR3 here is CASSSPQDREGETQYF. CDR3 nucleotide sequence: TGTGCCAGCAGTTCTCCCCAGGACAGGGAAGGGGAGACCCAGTACTTC.

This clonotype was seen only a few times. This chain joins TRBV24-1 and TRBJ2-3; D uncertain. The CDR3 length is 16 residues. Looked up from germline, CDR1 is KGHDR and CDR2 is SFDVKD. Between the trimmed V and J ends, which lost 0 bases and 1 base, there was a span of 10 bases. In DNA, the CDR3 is TGTGCCACCAGTGATTTGAACTCGGCAGGCACAGATACGCAGTATTTT. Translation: CATSDLNSAGTDTQYF.

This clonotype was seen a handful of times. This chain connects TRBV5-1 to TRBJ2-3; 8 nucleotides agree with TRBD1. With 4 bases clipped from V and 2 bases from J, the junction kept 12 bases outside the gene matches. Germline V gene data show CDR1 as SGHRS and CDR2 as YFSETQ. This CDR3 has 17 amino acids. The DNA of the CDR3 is TGCGCCAGCAGCACCTGGGACAGGCCCATGTCCACAGATACGCAGTATTTT. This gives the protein CASSTWDRPMSTDTQYF. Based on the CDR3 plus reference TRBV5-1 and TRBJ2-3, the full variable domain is KAGVTQTPRYLIKTRGQQVTLSCSPISGHRSVSWYQQTPGQGLQFLFEYFSETQRNKGNFPGRFSGRQFSNSRSEMNVSTLELGDSALYLCASSTWDRPMSTDTQYFGPGTRLTVL.

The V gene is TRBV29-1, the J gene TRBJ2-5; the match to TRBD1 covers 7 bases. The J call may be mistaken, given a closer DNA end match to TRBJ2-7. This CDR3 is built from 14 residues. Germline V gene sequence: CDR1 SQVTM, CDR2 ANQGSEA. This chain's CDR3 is CSVQPGDRTYEQYF. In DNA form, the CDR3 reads TGCAGCGTCCAACCAGGGGACAGAACCTACGAGCAGTACTTC.

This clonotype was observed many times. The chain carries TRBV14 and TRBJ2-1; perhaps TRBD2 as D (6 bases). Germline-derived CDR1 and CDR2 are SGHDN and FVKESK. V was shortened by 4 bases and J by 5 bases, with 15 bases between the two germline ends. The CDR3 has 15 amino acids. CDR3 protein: CASSRQLARDNEQFF. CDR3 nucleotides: TGTGCCAGCAGCCGCCAACTAGCTAGGGACAATGAGCAGTTCTTC.

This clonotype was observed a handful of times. DNA for the CDR3: TGTGCCAGCTCACCGGACAGGGACCCATACAATGAGCAGTTCTTC. Its protein is CASSPDRDPYNEQFF. The genes are TRBV18 and TRBJ2-1, with TRBD1 matching 8 bases. The length of the CDR3 is 15 residues. After removal of 3 bases from V and 4 bases from J, the junction contained 5 bases not matched to a gene. CDR1 and CDR2 (germline): KGHSH, LQKENI. Full variable domain (missing parts from reference TRBV18 and TRBJ2-1): NAGVMQNPRHLVRRRGQEARLRCSPMKGHSHVYWYRQLPEEGLKFMVYLQKENIIDESGMPKERFSAEFPKEGPSILRIQQVVRGDSAAYFCASSPDRDPYNEQFFGPGTRLTVL.

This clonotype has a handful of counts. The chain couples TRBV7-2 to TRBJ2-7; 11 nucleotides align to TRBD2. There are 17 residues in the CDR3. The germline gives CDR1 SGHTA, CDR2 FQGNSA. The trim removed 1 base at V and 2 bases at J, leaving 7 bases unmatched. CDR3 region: CASSLESSGGSPYEQYF. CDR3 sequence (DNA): TGTGCCAGCAGCTTAGAGTCTAGCGGGGGGTCCCCCTACGAGCAGTACTTC. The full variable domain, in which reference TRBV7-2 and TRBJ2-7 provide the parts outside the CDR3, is GAGVSQSPSNKVTEKGKDVELRCDPISGHTALYWYRQSLGQGLEFLIYFQGNSAPDKSGLPSDRFSAERTGGSVSTLTIQRTQQEDSAVYLCASSLESSGGSPYEQYFGPGTRLTVT.

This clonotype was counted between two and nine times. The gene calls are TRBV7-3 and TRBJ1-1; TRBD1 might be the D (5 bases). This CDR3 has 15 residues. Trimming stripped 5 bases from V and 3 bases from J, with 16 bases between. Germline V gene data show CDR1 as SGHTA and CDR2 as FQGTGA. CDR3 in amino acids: CASSPVSGLDTEAFF. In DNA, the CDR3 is TGTGCCAGCAGCCCCGTATCGGGACTAGACACTGAAGCTTTCTTT.

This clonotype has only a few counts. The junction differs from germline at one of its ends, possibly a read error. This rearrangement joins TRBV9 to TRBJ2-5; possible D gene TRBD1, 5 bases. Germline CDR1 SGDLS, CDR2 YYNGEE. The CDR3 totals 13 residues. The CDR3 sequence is CASSVGQQETLYF. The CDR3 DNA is TGTGCCAGCAGCGTAGGACAGCAAGAGACCCTGTACTTC. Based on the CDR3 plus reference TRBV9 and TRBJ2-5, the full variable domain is DSGVTQTPKHLITATGQRVTLRCSPRSGDLSVYWYQQSLDQGLQFLIQYYNGEERAKGNILERFSAQQFPDLHSELNLSSLELGDSALYFCASSVGQQETLYFGPGTRLLVL.

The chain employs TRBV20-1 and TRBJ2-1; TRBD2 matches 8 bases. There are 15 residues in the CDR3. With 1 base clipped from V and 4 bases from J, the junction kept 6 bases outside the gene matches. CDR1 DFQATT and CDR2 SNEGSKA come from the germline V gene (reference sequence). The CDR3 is CSARAPGLGYNEQFF. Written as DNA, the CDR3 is TGCAGTGCTAGAGCCCCGGGACTAGGGTACAATGAGCAGTTCTTC.

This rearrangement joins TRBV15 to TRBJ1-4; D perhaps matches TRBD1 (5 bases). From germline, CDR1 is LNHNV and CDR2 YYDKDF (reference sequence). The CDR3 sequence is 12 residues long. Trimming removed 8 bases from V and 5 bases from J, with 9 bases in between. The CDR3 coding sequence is TGTGCCACCTCAGGGCGCAATGAAAAACTGTTTTTT. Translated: CATSGRNEKLFF. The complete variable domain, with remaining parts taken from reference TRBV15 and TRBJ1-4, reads DAMVIQNPRYQVTQFGKPVTLSCSQTLNHNVMYWYQQKSSQAPKLLFHYYDKDFNNEADTPDNFQSRRPNTSFCFLDIRSPGLGDTAMYLCATSGRNEKLFFGSGTQLSVL.

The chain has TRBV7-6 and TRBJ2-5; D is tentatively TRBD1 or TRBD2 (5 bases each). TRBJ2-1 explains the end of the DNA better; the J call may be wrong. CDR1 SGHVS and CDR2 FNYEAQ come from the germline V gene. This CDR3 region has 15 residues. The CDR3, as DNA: TGTGCCAGCAGCTCACCCGGGACCCATGGAAATGAGCAGTTCTTC. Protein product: CASSSPGTHGNEQFF.

The CDR3 DNA sequence: TGTGCCAGCAGTTCCCCGGACAGGGAATATGGCTACACCTTC. Its protein product is CASSSPDREYGYTF. V gene TRBV6-2 or TRBV6-3 combines with J gene TRBJ1-2, with 8 bases aligning to TRBD1. The CDR3 extends over 14 amino acids. Trimming at V came to 4 bases and at J to 5 bases, leaving 6 bases not matched to a gene. From germline, CDR1 is MNHEY and CDR2 SVGEGT.

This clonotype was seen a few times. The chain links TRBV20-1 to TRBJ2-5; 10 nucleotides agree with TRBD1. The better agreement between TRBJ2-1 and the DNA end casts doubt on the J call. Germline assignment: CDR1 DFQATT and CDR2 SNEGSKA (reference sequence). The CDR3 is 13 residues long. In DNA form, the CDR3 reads TGCAGTGCTCCTGCGGGACAGGGGAATGAGCAGTTCTTC. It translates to CSAPAGQGNEQFF.

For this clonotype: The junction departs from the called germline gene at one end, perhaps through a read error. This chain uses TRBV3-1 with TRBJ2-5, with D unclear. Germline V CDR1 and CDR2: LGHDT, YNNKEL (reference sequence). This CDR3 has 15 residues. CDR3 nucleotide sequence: TGTGCCAGCAGCCAAGATCTGAATAACATCGAGATCCAGTACTTT. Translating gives CASSQDLNNIEIQYF.

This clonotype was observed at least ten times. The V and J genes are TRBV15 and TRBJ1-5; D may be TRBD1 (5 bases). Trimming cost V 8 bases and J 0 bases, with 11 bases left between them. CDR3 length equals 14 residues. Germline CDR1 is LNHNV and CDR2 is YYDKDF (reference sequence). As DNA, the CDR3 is TGTGCCACCCCAGGGTACGTTAGCAATCAGCCCCAGCATTTT. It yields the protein CATPGYVSNQPQHF.

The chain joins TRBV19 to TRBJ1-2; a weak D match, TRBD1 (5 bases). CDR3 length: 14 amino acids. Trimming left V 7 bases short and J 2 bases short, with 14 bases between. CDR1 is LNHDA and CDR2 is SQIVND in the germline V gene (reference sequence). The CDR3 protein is CASTSGDSNYGYTF. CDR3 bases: TGTGCCAGTACCTCTGGGGACTCCAACTATGGCTACACCTTC.